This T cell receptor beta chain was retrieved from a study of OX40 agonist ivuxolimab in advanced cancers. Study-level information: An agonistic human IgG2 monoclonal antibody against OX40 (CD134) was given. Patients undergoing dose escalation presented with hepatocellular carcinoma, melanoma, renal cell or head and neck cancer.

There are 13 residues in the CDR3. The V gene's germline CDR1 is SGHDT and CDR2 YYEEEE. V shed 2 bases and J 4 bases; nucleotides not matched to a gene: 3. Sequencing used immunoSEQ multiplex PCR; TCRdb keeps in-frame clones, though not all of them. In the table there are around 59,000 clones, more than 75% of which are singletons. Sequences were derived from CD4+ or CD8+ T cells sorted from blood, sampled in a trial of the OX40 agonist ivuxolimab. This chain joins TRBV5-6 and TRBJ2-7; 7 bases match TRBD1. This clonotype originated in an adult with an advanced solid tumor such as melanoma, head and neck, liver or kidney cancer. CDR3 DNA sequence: TGTGCCAGCAGCTTCGGGACAGATTACGAGCAGTACTTC. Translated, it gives CASSFGTDYEQYF.